This TCR beta chain came from a study of blood T cell repertoires in COVID-19. Study summary: Acute and convalescent COVID-19 samples came from the United States, Italy and Spain. Nucleic acid was either cDNA or gDNA, and it came from T cells, B-cell-depleted T cells, or PBMCs.

The trim removed 0 bases at V and 8 bases at J, leaving 4 bases unmatched. Germline CDR1 is SGHNT and CDR2 is YYREEE (reference sequence). There are 15 residues in the CDR3. Original methodology: Cell counts per sample came from amplifying reference gene primers. Generated by immunoSEQ multiplex PCR, the TCRdb table keeps only in-frame clones and is missing some. The V and J calls and clone size are taken from that table; D and trimming were inferred from the DNA. This table holds some 11,000 clones, around 73% found once. The source material was peripheral blood. The chain joins TRBV5-4 to TRBJ1-6, with 8 bases matching TRBD1. The TCR sequence derives from a human donor in a cohort sampled during active COVID-19. CDR3 DNA sequence: TGTGCCAGCAGCTTGGCCGGGACAGGAGATTCACCCCTCCACTTT. It specifies CASSLAGTGDSPLHF.